The 8 T cell receptor beta chains below all came from one sample that was sequenced in a study of blood T cells in healthy people across ages. Primed by a sample-barcoded 5' primer and a J-beta primer mix, a second PCR proceeded for about 6 to 12 cycles. TCRdb re-called the 5' RACE reads through MiXCR, storing one row per CDR3 protein. The data show roughly 1.5 million distinct CDR3 sequences, about 42% seen once. The material sequenced was blood. The receptor source for this set is a woman aged 18-29 years in good health.

This clonotype was picked up a small number of times. This chain uses TRBV4-3 with TRBJ2-1; the match to TRBD2 covers 10 bases. This CDR3 is 19 amino acids long. After removal of 4 bases from V and 3 bases from J, the junction contained 15 bases not matched to a gene. CDR1 LGHNA and CDR2 YSLEER come from the germline V gene. The CDR3 protein is CASSPFPPTTSGLYNEQFF. DNA for the CDR3: TGCGCCAGCAGCCCCTTTCCCCCCACGACTAGCGGGCTCTACAATGAGCAGTTCTTC.

At least ten counts were recorded for this clonotype. The rearrangement joins TRBV27 to TRBJ2-7; 7 positions agree with TRBD1. The germline V gene has CDR1 MNHEY and CDR2 SMNVEV (reference sequence). The trim removed 5 bases at V and 12 bases at J, leaving 13 bases unmatched. The CDR3 runs 13 residues. CDR3 DNA: TGTGCCAGCAGTATCGCAGGGGGAAGTGGAGCGTACTTC. Residues: CASSIAGGSGAYF.

V is TRBV7-9 and J is TRBJ1-6, with D perhaps matching TRBD1 (5 bases). Looked up from germline, CDR1 is SEHNR and CDR2 is FQNEAQ (reference sequence). The V end lost 6 bases, the J end lost 5 bases, and 20 bases lay between the germline ends. The CDR3 contains 17 residues. The CDR3 protein is CASRPGLEGRNNSPLHF. The CDR3 DNA sequence: TGTGCCAGCAGACCGGGGCTAGAGGGGAGGAATAATTCACCCCTCCACTTT.

The chain has TRBV29-1 and TRBJ2-3; D possibly corresponds to TRBD1 (6 bases). The CDR3 length is 14 residues. From germline, CDR1 is SQVTM and CDR2 ANQGSEA. Trimming removed 4 bases at V and 4 bases at J, with 15 bases between. For the CDR3, the DNA is TGCAGCGTTGCTCACATACAGGGAGCAGATACGCAGTATTTT. Residues: CSVAHIQGADTQYF.

The genes are TRBV25-1 and TRBJ2-7, with 10 bases that match TRBD2. The CDR3 is 18 amino acids. The V and J ends lost 3 bases and 7 bases, in that order; junction bases with no gene match: 18. Per germline, CDR1 MGHDK and CDR2 SYGVNS. CDR3: CASSDLIVGLAGVDEQYF. DNA for the CDR3: TGTGCCAGCAGTGACCTCATCGTGGGGCTAGCGGGAGTCGATGAGCAGTACTTC.

The chain carries TRBV7-8 and TRBJ2-1, with 7 positions matching TRBD2. Germline CDR1 SGHVS, CDR2 FQNEAQ. Trimming at V came to 1 base and at J to 2 bases, leaving 8 bases not matched to a gene. This CDR3 has 17 residues. CDR3 in amino acids: CASSLDVWDYTYNEQFF. In DNA form, the CDR3 reads TGTGCCAGCAGCTTAGATGTTTGGGACTACACCTACAATGAGCAGTTCTTC.

V and J are TRBV3-1 and TRBJ1-1; D unclear. From germline, CDR1 is LGHDT and CDR2 YNNKEL (reference sequence). The CDR3 covers 15 residues. V shed 4 bases and J shed 2 bases, with 14 bases lying between them. CDR3 nucleotides: TGTGCCAGCAGCCTCACCTCCCGGGCTAACACTGAAGCTTTCTTT. Translation gives CASSLTSRANTEAFF.

This rearrangement joins TRBV25-1 to TRBJ2-1; no reliable D call. The CDR3 runs to 12 residues. With 5 bases removed from V and 15 bases from J, the gap between germline ends came to 17 bases. The germline gives CDR1 MGHDK, CDR2 SYGVNS. The CDR3 nucleotides read TGTGCCAGCAGTAAGACTCCTCCTTTTGCGTTCTTC. As protein: CASSKTPPFAFF.